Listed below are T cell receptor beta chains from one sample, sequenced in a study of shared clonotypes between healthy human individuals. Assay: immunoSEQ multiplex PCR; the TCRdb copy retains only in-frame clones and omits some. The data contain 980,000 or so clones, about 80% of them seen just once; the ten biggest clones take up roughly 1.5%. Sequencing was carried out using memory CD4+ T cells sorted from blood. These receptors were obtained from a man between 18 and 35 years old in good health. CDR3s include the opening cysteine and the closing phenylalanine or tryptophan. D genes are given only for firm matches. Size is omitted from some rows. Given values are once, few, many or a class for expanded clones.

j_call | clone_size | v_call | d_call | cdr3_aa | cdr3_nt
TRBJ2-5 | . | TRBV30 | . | CAWSPAAETQYF | TGTGCCTGGAGTCCAGCAGCGGAGACCCAGTACTTC
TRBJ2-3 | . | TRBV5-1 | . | CASSWSGYTDTQYF | TGCGCCAGCAGCTGGAGCGGGTATACAGATACGCAGTATTTT
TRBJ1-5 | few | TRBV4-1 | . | CASSIQGGSNQPQHF | TGCGCCAGCAGCATCCAGGGAGGGAGCAATCAGCCCCAGCATTTT
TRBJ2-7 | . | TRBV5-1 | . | CAPSRDWKGHF | TGCGCCCCCTCGCGAGATTGGAAAGGGCACTTC
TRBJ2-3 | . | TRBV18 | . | CASSSGRERTDTQYF | TGTGCCAGCTCATCTGGCCGGGAGAGGACAGATACGCAGTATTTT
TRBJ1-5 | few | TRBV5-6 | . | CASSLGGTQPQHF | TGTGCCAGCAGTTTAGGGGGAACTCAGCCCCAGCATTTT
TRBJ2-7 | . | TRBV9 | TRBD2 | CASSRTTSGTTYEQYF | TGTGCCAGCAGTCGGACGACTAGCGGGACGACCTACGAGCAGTACTTC
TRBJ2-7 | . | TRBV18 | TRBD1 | CASSQGGDLGEQYF | TGTGCCAGCTCACAAGGGGGCGACCTGGGCGAGCAGTACTTC
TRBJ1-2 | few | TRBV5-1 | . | CASSPQGFGYGYTF | TGCGCCAGCAGCCCACAGGGTTTTGGCTATGGCTACACCTTC
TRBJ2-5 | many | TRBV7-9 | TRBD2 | CATRRGEETQYF | TGTGCCACCCGGCGGGGGGAAGAGACCCAGTACTTC
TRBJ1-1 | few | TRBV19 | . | CASSIRSRNTEAFF | TGTGCCAGTAGTATTCGAAGCAGGAACACTGAAGCTTTCTTT
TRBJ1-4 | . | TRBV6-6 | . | CASSYGFGEKLFF | TGTGCCAGCAGTTACGGGTTTGGCGAAAAACTGTTTTTT
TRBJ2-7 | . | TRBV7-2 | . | CASSPRVELTGEQYF | TGTGCCAGCAGCCCCCGGGTAGAACTTACGGGCGAGCAGTACTTC
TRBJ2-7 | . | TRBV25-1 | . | CASSPPLALSSYEQYF | TGTGCCAGCAGCCCTCCCCTAGCGCTAAGCTCCTACGAGCAGTACTTC
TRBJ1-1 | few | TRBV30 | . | CAWKWFTEAFF | TGTGCCTGGAAATGGTTCACTGAAGCTTTCTTT
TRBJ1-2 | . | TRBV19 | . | CASSRQENYGYTF | TGTGCCAGTAGTAGACAGGAGAACTATGGCTACACCTTC
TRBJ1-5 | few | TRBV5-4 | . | CASSSDQPQHF | TGTGCCAGCAGCTCGGATCAGCCCCAGCATTTT
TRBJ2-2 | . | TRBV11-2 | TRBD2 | CASSPGLAGTGELFF | TGTGCCAGCAGCCCTGGCCTAGCGGGCACCGGGGAGCTGTTTTTT
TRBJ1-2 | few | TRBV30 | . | CAWSVKAASF | TGTGCCTGGAGTGTAAAGGCAGCAAGTTTC
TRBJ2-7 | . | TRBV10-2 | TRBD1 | CASRSTGQGSYEQYF | TGCGCCAGCAGATCAACGGGACAGGGCTCTTACGAGCAGTACTTC
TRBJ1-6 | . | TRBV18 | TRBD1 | CASSPTQGADSPLHF | TGTGCCAGCTCACCTACTCAGGGGGCTGATTCACCCCTCCACTTT
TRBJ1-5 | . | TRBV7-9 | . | CASSLDGYQPQHF | TGTGCCAGCAGCTTAGACGGGTATCAGCCCCAGCATTTT
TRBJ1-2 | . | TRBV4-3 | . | CASSQELGLNYGYTF | TGCGCCAGCAGCCAAGAACTGGGCCTGAACTATGGCTACACCTTC
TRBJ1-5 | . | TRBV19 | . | CASQDGGHQPQHF | TGTGCCAGCCAGGACGGGGGCCATCAGCCCCAGCATTTT
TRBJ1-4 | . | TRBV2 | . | CASRPEDYYEKLFF | TGTGCCAGCCGACCGGAAGATTACTATGAAAAACTGTTTTTT
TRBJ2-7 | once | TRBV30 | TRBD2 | CAWSPGGSTYEQYF | TGTGCCTGGAGTCCGGGGGGGAGTACCTACGAGCAGTACTTC
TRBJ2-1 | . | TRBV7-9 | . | CASSSQNFEGGEQFF | TGTGCCAGCAGCTCCCAGAATTTTGAGGGGGGTGAGCAGTTCTTC
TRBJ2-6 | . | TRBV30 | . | CAWGEVVSEANVLTF | TGTGCCTGGGGTGAGGTTGTCTCTGAGGCCAACGTCCTGACTTTC
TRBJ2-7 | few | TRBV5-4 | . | CASKIDESGNEQYF | TGTGCCAGCAAAATCGACGAATCCGGGAACGAGCAGTACTTC
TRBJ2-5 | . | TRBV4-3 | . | CASSRLRAGETQYF | TGCGCCAGCAGCCGGCTAAGGGCAGGGGAGACCCAGTACTTC
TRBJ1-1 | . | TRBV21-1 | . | CASSNRDTRRIFTEAFF | TGTGCCAGCAGCAACCGGGATACCCGCCGCATTTTCACTGAAGCTTTCTTT
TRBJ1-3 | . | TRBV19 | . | CASSIPRAAGNTIYF | TGTGCCAGTAGTATCCCTCGCGCAGCCGGAAACACCATATATTTT
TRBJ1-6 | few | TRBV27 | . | CASTSTPRGSPLHF | TGTGCCAGCACGTCGACTCCAAGGGGCTCACCCCTCCACTTT
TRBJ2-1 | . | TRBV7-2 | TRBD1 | CASSLGGTEKQFF | TGTGCCAGCAGCTTAGGGGGGACAGAGAAGCAGTTCTTC
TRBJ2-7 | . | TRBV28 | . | CASKLGGYEQYF | TGTGCCAGCAAGCTCGGGGGATACGAGCAGTACTTC
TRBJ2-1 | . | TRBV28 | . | CASSFGAGRKQFF | TGTGCCAGCAGTTTCGGGGCGGGTAGGAAGCAGTTCTTC
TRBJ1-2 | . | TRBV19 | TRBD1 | CASTPTGGYGYTF | TGTGCCAGTACTCCGACAGGGGGCTATGGCTACACCTTC
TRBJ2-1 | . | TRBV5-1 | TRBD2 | CASSLGPSGTGNEQFF | TGCGCCAGCAGCTTGGGCCCTAGCGGCACAGGTAATGAGCAGTTCTTC
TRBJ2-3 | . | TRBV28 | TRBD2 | CASSPFGGGPTDTQYF | TGTGCCAGCAGTCCATTCGGGGGGGGACCCACAGATACGCAGTATTTT
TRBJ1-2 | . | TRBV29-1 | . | CSVGGLNYGYTF | TGCAGCGTTGGCGGGCTTAACTATGGCTACACCTTC
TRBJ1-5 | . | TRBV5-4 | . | CASSLGGDQPQHF | TGTGCCAGCAGCTTGGGGGGGGATCAGCCCCAGCATTTT
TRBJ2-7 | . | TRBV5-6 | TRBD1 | CASRLQGAYEQYF | TGTGCCAGCAGGTTACAGGGGGCCTACGAGCAGTACTTC
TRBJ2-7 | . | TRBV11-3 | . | CASSLGRGREQYF | TGTGCCAGCAGCTTAGGGCGAGGGCGCGAGCAGTACTTC
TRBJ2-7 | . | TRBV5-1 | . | CASSPLGQSSYEQYF | TGCGCCAGCAGCCCTCTAGGTCAAAGCTCCTACGAGCAGTACTTC
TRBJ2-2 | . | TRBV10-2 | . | CATQDSRGELFF | TGCGCCACCCAGGACAGTCGAGGGGAGCTGTTTTTT
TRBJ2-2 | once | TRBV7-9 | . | CASSPGPAGLFF | TGTGCCAGCAGTCCGGGCCCTGCGGGGCTGTTTTTT
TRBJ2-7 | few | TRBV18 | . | CASSPLLGDSYEQYF | TGTGCCAGCTCACCACTTCTCGGCGACTCCTACGAGCAGTACTTC
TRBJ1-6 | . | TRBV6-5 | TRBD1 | CASRSGTGHNSPLHF | TGTGCCAGCAGATCCGGGACAGGGCATAATTCACCCCTCCACTTT
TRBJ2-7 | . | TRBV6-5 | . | CASRGRDEQYF | TGTGCCAGCAGAGGGCGGGACGAGCAGTACTTC
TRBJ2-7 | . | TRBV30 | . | CAWSQGTGGEQYF | TGTGCCTGGAGCCAAGGGACCGGGGGCGAGCAGTACTTC
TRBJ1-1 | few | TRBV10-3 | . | CAITLSSTSEAFF | TGTGCCATCACCCTCTCCTCAACTTCTGAAGCTTTCTTT
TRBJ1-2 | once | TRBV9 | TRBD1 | CASSVWTGANYGYTF | TGTGCCAGCAGCGTATGGACAGGGGCCAACTATGGCTACACCTTC
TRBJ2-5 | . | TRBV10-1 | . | CASRGGGRETQYF | TGCGCCAGCAGGGGTGGGGGGCGAGAGACCCAGTACTTC
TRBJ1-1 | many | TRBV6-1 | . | CASSEWIAFF | TGTGCCAGCAGTGAATGGATAGCTTTCTTT
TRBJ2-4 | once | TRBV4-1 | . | CASSHLPDDLAKNIQYF | TGCGCCAGCAGCCACCTTCCTGATGATCTAGCCAAAAACATTCAGTACTTC
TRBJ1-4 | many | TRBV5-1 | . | CASSLQGSEKLFF | TGCGCCAGCAGCTTACAGGGTAGTGAAAAACTGTTTTTT